This TCR beta chain is drawn from a study of long-term antiretroviral therapy in people with HIV. With survey level as its setting, the immunoSEQ assay was v3.0. Only in-frame clones appear in the TCRdb table, and some are missing; sequencing was by immunoSEQ multiplex PCR. The repertoire holds fewer than 45,000 clones, with 85% to 95% as singletons. This CDR3 has 16 amino acids. From germline, CDR1 is SNHLY and CDR2 FYNNEI. V was trimmed by 2 bases and J by 7 bases, leaving 15 bases between them. This chain joins TRBV2 and TRBJ1-6; maybe TRBD1 (5 bases). The sample was unsorted PBMCs, taken 4.1 years after starting antiretroviral therapy. The clonotype comes from a woman between 45 and 65 years old with HIV. This CDR3 reads CASSEYGPGLNSPLHF. Written as DNA, the CDR3 is TGTGCCAGCAGTGAATACGGACCAGGGTTAAATTCACCCCTCCACTTT. The variable domain in full, completed from reference TRBV2 and TRBJ1-6, reads EPEVTQTPSHQVTQMGQEVILRCVPISNHLYFYWYRQILGQKVEFLVSFYNNEISEKSEIFDDQFSVERPDGSNFTLKIRSTKLEDSAMYFCASSEYGPGLNSPLHFGNGTRLTVT.